The 6 T cell receptor beta chains below all came from one sample that was sequenced in a study of T cells in Graves' hyperthyroidism and ophthalmopathy. Amplified TCR beta CDR3 regions came from RNA transcripts. An initial round of RT-PCR targeting the TCR CDR3 relied on the HTBI primer set. TCRdb used MiXCR to reprocess the multiplex PCR reads, holding one entry per CDR3 protein. The sample consists of around 250,000 distinct CDR3 sequences, roughly 14% of them appearing once. The sequenced sample consisted of blood. The source is a woman in her thirties or forties with Graves' hyperthyroidism that later progressed to Graves' ophthalmopathy.

The sample holds a few counts of this clonotype. The V call is TRBV19, the J call TRBJ1-6; tentative D call: TRBD1 (5 bases). Germline V gives CDR1 LNHDA, CDR2 SQIVND (reference sequence). Trimming shortened V by 11 bases and J by 0 bases, and 14 bases separated the two germline ends. The CDR3 covers 15 residues. The CDR3 loop is CAGGPGSSYNSPLHF. The CDR3, as DNA: TGTGCCGGGGGACCGGGAAGCTCCTATAATTCACCCCTCCACTTT.

In its sample, this clonotype was seen a few times. The chain carries TRBV7-8 and TRBJ2-4; D is unresolved. Germline CDR1 reads SGHVS; CDR2 reads FQNEAQ. V was trimmed by 0 bases and J by 2 bases, leaving 2 bases between them. The CDR3 is made up of 13 amino acids. Here the CDR3 DNA reads TGTGCCAGCAGCTTAGCTTCCAAAAACATTCAGTACTTC. Residues: CASSLASKNIQYF.

This clonotype was detected many times. The chain carries TRBV28 and TRBJ1-2; D might be TRBD1 (6 bases). Germline lookup yields CDR1 MDHEN and CDR2 SYDVKM. The CDR3 covers 13 residues. Between the trimmed V and J ends, which lost 5 bases and 7 bases, there was a span of 14 bases. CDR3: CASSQDSISGYTF. CDR3 nucleotide sequence: TGTGCCAGCAGTCAGGACAGTATATCTGGCTACACCTTC.

A note on this clonotype: A clone one base away is much larger, so this may be a read error. The CDR3 reads CAGSQRKRFGTEAFF. CDR3 DNA: TGTGCCGGCAGCCAAAGGAAACGGTTCGGCACTGAAGCTTTCTTT. The chain links TRBV14 to TRBJ1-1, with D uncertain. This CDR3 comprises 15 residues. Germline CDR1 SGHDN, CDR2 FVKESK.

The table lists this clonotype with many counts. The chain recombines TRBV27 with TRBJ2-7, with unresolved D. Germline-derived CDR1 and CDR2 are MNHEY and SMNVEV (reference sequence). The CDR3 contains 15 residues. Deletions cut 5 bases from V and 0 bases from J, with 14 bases between. The CDR3 loop is CASSDSILSSYEQYF. CDR3 in DNA: TGTGCCAGCAGTGACTCGATCTTGAGCTCCTACGAGCAGTACTTC.

This clonotype was detected ten times or more. This sequence joins TRBV28 and TRBJ2-7; the D gene could be TRBD1 or TRBD2 (5 bases each). The CDR3 sequence is 15 residues long. V was clipped by 3 bases and J by 1 base, with 13 bases between them. Per the germline V gene, CDR1 is MDHEN and CDR2 is SYDVKM. CDR3 bases: TGTGCCAGCAGTTTTCTGACTGGGACGTCCTACGAGCAGTACTTC. It yields the protein CASSFLTGTSYEQYF.